This is a list of T cell receptor beta chains from one sample in a study of molecular identifiers for immune sequencing clone quantification. MiXCR, applied by TCRdb to the PCR reads, yields one record per CDR3 protein. The sample carries over 550,000 distinct CDR3 sequences, about 25% recorded once. Input material: naive CD8+ T cells from blood, with Jurkat cell RNA spiked in. The source of these receptors is a human donor in good health. Some libraries in this study had Jurkat cell RNA spiked in. CDR3s include the opening cysteine and the closing phenylalanine or tryptophan. A D gene is named only where the DNA matches it firmly. The size of a clone is reported for some rows only, either as once, few or many, or as a class for expanded clones.

J gene: TRBJ1-5; D gene: NA; V gene: TRBV27; clone size: NA; CDR3 protein: CASSHHLDSNQPQHF; CDR3 DNA: TGTGCCAGCAGTCACCACTTAGATAGCAATCAGCCCCAGCATTTT
J gene: TRBJ2-3; D gene: TRBD2; V gene: TRBV7-9; clone size: NA; CDR3 protein: CASSLALGDSGSGNPSDTQYF; CDR3 DNA: TGTGCCAGCAGCTTAGCGCTTGGGGATAGCGGGAGCGGGAACCCCTCAGATACGCAGTATTTT
J gene: TRBJ1-1; D gene: NA; V gene: TRBV12-3/TRBV12-4; clone size: NA; CDR3 protein: CASSLRDGIGEAFF; CDR3 DNA: TGTGCCAGCAGTTTGCGGGACGGAATTGGTGAAGCTTTCTTT
J gene: TRBJ1-1; D gene: NA; V gene: TRBV7-8; clone size: many; CDR3 protein: CASSLVGTDTEAFF; CDR3 DNA: TGTGCCAGCAGCTTGGTAGGGACCGACACTGAAGCTTTCTTT
J gene: TRBJ1-2; D gene: TRBD1; V gene: TRBV7-2; clone size: many; CDR3 protein: CASSRFLGQRNYGYTF; CDR3 DNA: TGTGCCAGCAGCCGCTTTCTGGGACAGAGAAACTATGGCTACACCTTC
J gene: TRBJ2-1; D gene: NA; V gene: TRBV19; clone size: NA; CDR3 protein: CASSSGMVLPSGQFF; CDR3 DNA: TGTGCCAGTAGTAGCGGGATGGTGCTACCAAGTGGGCAGTTCTTC
J gene: TRBJ1-1; D gene: NA; V gene: TRBV24-1; clone size: many; CDR3 protein: CATSLTGTEAFF; CDR3 DNA: TGTGCCACCAGTCTTACGGGGACTGAAGCTTTCTTT
J gene: TRBJ2-7; D gene: NA; V gene: TRBV10-2; clone size: NA; CDR3 protein: CASSDEGRPYEQYF; CDR3 DNA: TGCGCCAGCAGTGATGAAGGCAGACCCTACGAGCAGTACTTC
J gene: TRBJ2-7; D gene: TRBD1; V gene: TRBV6-2/TRBV6-3; clone size: NA; CDR3 protein: CASSNPTGEAAYEQYF; CDR3 DNA: TGTGCCAGCAGCAACCCGACAGGGGAGGCTGCCTACGAGCAGTACTTC
J gene: TRBJ2-3; D gene: NA; V gene: TRBV5-6; clone size: many; CDR3 protein: CASSSPGVGANTDTQYF; CDR3 DNA: TGTGCCAGCAGCTCCCCCGGGGTAGGGGCGAACACAGATACGCAGTATTTT
J gene: TRBJ2-7; D gene: NA; V gene: TRBV4-1; clone size: NA; CDR3 protein: CASGQADSSYEQYF; CDR3 DNA: TGCGCCAGCGGCCAAGCGGACAGCTCCTACGAGCAGTACTTC
J gene: TRBJ2-7; D gene: NA; V gene: TRBV7-9; clone size: NA; CDR3 protein: CASSPTVTGYEQYF; CDR3 DNA: TGTGCCAGCAGCCCAACAGTCACGGGCTACGAGCAGTACTTC
J gene: TRBJ2-7; D gene: TRBD2; V gene: TRBV6-2/TRBV6-3; clone size: many; CDR3 protein: CASSSGLAGVNYEQYF; CDR3 DNA: TGTGCCAGCAGTTCCGGACTAGCGGGAGTCAACTACGAGCAGTACTTC